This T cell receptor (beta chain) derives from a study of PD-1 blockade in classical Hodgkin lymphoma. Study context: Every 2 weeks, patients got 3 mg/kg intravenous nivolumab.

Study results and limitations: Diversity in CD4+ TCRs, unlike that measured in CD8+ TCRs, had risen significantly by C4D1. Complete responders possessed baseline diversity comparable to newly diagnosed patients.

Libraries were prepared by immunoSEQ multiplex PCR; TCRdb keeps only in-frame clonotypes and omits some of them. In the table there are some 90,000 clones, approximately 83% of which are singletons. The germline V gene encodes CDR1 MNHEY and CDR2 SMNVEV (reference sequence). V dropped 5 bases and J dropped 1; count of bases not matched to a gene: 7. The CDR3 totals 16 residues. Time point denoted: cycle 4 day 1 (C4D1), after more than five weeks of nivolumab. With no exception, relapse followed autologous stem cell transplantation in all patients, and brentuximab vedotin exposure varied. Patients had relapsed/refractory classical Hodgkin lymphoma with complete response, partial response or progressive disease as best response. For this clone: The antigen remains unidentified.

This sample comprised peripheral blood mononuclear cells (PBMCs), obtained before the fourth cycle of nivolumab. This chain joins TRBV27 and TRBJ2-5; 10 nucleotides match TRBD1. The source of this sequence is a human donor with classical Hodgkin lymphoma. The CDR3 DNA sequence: TGTGCCAGCAGTCAGCGGGGACAGGGGTTCCAAGAGACCCAGTACTTC. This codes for CASSQRGQGFQETQYF.